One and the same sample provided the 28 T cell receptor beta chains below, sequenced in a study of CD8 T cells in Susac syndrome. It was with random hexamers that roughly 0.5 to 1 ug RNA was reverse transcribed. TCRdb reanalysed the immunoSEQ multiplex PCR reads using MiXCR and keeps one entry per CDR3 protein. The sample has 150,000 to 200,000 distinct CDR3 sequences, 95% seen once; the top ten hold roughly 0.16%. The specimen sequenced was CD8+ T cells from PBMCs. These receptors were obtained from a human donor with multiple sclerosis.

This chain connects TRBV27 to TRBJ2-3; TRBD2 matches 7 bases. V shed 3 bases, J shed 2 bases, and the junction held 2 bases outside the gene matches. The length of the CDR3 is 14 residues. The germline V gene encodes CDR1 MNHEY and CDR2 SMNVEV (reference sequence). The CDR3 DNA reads TGTGCCAGCAGTTTTCTAGCGGACACAGATACGCAGTATTTT. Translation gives CASSFLADTDTQYF.

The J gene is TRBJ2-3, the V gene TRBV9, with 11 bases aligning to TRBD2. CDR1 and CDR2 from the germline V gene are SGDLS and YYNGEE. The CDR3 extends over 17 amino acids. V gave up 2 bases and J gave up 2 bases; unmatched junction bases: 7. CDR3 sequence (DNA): TGTGCCAGCAGCGTGACTCTAGCGGGAGGTGACACAGATACGCAGTATTTT. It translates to CASSVTLAGGDTDTQYF.

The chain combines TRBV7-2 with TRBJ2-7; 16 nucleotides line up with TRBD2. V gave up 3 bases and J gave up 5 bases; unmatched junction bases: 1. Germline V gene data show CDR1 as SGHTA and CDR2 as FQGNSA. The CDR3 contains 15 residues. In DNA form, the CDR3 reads TGTGCCAGCAGCTTCGGGACTAGCGGGAGGGACGAGCAGTACTTC. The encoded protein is CASSFGTSGRDEQYF. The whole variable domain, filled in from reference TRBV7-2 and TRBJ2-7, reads GAGVSQSPSNKVTEKGKDVELRCDPISGHTALYWYRQSLGQGLEFLIYFQGNSAPDKSGLPSDRFSAERTGGSVSTLTIQRTQQEDSAVYLCASSFGTSGRDEQYFGPGTRLTVT.

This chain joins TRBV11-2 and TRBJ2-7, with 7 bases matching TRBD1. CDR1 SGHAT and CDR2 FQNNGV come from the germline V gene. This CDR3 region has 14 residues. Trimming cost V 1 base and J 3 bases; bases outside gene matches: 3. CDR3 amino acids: CASSLVQGIYEQYF. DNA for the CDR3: TGTGCCAGCAGCTTAGTACAGGGGATCTACGAGCAGTACTTC.

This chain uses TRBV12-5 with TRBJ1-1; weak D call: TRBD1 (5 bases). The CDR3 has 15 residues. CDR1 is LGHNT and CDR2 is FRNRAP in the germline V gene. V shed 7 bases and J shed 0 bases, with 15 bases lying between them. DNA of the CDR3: TGTGCTAGTGTTCTTTCCAGGGCGCTGAACACTGAAGCTTTCTTT. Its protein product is CASVLSRALNTEAFF.

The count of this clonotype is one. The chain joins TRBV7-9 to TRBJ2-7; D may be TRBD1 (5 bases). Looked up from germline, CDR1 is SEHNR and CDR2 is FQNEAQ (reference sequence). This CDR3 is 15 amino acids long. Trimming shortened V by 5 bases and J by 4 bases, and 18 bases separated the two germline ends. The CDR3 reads CASSPEVSGLYEQYF. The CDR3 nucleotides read TGTGCCAGCAGCCCAGAAGTTTCAGGGTTATACGAGCAGTACTTC.

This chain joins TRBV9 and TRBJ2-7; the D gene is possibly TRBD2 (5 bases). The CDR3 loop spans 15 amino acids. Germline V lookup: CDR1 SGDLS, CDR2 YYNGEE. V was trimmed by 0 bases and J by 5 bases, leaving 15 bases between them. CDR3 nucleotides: TGTGCCAGCAGCGTAGGGCAAAGCCGGGGAAACGAGCAGTACTTC. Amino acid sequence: CASSVGQSRGNEQYF.

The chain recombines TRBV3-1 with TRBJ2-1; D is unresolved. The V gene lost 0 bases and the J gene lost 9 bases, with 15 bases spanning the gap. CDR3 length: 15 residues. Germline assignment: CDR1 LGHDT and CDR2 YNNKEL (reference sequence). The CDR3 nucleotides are TGTGCCAGCAGCCAAGATCTTGGCCGGGTGAGTGAGCAGTTCTTC. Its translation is CASSQDLGRVSEQFF.

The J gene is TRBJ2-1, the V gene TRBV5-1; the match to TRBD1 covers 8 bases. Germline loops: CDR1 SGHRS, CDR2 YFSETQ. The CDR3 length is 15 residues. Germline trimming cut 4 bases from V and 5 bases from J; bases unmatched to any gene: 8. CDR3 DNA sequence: TGCGCCAGCAGCCCACCGGGACAGGTTGACAATGAGCAGTTCTTC. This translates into CASSPPGQVDNEQFF.

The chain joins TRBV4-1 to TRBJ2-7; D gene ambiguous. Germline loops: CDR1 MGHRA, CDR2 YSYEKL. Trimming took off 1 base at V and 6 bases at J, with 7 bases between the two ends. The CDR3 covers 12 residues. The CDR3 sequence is CASSQAGVEQYF. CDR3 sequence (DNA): TGCGCCAGCAGCCAAGCAGGTGTCGAGCAGTACTTC.

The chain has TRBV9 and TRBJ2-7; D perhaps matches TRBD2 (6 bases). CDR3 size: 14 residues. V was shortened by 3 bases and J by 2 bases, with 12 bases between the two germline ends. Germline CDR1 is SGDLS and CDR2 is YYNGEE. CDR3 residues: CASSAGLNPYEQYF. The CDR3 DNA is TGTGCCAGCAGCGCAGGACTAAATCCCTACGAGCAGTACTTC.

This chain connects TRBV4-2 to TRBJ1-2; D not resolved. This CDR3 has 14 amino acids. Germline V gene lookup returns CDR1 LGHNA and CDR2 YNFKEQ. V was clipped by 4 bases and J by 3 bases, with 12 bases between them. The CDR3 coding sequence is TGTGCCAGCAGCCTCGGGGTCCAGCACTATGGCTACACCTTC. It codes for CASSLGVQHYGYTF.

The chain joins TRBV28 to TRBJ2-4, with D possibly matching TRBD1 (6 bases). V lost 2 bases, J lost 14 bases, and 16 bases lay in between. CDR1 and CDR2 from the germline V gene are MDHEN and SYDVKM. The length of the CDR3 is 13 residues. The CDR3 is CASSLVGTSEKYF. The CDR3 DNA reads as TGTGCCAGCAGTTTAGTTGGGACATCAGAAAAGTACTTC.

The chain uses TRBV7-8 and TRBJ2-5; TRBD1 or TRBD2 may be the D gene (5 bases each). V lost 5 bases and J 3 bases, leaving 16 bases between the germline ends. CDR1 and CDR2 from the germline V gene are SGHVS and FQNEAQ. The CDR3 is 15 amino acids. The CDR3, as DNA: TGTGCCAGCAGCCCCTCCCCGGGGCTAGAAGAGACCCAGTACTTC. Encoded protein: CASSPSPGLEETQYF.

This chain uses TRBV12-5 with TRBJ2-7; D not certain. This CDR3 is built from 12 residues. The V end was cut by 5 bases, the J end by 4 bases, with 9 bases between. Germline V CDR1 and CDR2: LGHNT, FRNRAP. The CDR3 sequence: CASGLTRYEQYF. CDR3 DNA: TGTGCTAGTGGTCTCACACGGTACGAGCAGTACTTC. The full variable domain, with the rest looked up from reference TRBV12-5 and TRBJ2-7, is DARVTQTPRHKVTEMGQEVTMRCQPILGHNTVFWYRQTMMQGLELLAYFRNRAPLDDSGMPKDRFSAEMPDATLATLKIQPSEPRDSAVYFCASGLTRYEQYFGPGTRLTVT.

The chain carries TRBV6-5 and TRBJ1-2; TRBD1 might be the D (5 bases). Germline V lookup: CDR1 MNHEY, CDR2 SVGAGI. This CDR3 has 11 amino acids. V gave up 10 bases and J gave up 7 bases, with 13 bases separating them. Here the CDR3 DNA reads TGTGCCATCCACAGTGGGACTGGCTACACCTTC. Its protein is CAIHSGTGYTF.

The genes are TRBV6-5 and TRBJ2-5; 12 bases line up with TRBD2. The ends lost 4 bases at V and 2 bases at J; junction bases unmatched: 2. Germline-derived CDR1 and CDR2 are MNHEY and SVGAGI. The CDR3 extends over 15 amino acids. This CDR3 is CASSSTSGRQETQYF. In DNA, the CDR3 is TGTGCCAGCAGTTCTACTAGCGGGAGGCAAGAGACCCAGTACTTC.

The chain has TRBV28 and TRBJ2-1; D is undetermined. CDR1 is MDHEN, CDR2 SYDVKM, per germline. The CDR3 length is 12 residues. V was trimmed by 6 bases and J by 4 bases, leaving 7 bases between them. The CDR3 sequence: CASRTEYNEQFF. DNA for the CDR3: TGTGCCAGCAGAACGGAATACAATGAGCAGTTCTTC.

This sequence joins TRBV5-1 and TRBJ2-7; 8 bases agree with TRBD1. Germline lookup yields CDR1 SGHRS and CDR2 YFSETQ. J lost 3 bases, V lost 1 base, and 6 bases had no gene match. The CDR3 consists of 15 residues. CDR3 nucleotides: TGCGCCAGCAGCTTGACCCAGGGGGCGCGCTACGAGCAGTACTTC. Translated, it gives CASSLTQGARYEQYF.

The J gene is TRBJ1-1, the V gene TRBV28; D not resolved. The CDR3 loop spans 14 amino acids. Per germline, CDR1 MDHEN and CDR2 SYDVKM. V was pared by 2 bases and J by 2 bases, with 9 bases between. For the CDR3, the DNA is TGTGCCAGCAGTTTACGTAGCTACAACACTGAAGCTTTCTTT. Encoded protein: CASSLRSYNTEAFF.

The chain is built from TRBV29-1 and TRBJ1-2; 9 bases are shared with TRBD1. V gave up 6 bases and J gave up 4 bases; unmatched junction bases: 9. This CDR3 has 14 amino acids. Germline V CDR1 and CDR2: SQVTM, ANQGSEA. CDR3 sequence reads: CSVPYGTGLYGYTF. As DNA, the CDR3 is TGCAGCGTCCCATATGGGACAGGGCTCTATGGCTACACCTTC.

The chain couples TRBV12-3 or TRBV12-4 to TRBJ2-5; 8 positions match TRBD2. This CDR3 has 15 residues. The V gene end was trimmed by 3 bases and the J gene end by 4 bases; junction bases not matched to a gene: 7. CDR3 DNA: TGTGCCAGCAGTTTTAACCAGCGGGAGTTAGAGACCCAGTACTTC. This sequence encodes CASSFNQRELETQYF.

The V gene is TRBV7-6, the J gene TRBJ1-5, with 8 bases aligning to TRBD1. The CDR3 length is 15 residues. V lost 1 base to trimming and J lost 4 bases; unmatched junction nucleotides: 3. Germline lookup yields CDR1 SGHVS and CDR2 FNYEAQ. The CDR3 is CASSLGTGLNQPQHF. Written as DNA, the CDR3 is TGTGCCAGCAGCTTAGGGACAGGGCTAAATCAGCCCCAGCATTTT.

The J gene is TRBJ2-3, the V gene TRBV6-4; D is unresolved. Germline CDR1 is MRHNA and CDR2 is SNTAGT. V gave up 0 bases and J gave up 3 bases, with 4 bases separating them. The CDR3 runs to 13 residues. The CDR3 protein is CASSDSATDTQYF. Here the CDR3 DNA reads TGTGCCAGCAGTGACTCGGCAACAGATACGCAGTATTTT.

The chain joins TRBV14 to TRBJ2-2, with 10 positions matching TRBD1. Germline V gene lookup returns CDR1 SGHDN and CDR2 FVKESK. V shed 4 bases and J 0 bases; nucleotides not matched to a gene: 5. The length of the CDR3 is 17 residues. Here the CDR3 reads CASSLLTGGPNTGELFF. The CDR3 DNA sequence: TGTGCCAGCAGCCTTTTGACAGGGGGCCCGAACACCGGGGAGCTGTTTTTT. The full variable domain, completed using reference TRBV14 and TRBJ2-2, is EAGVTQFPSHSVIEKGQTVTLRCDPISGHDNLYWYRRVMGKEIKFLLHFVKESKQDESGMPNNRFLAERTGGTYSTLKVQPAELEDSGVYFCASSLLTGGPNTGELFFGEGSRLTVL.

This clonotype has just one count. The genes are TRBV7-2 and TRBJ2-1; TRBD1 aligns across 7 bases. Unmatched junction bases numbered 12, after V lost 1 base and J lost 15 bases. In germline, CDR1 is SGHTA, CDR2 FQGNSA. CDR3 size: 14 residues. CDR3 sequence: CASSLGATGYIPFF. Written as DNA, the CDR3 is TGTGCCAGCAGCTTAGGGGCGACAGGGTATATACCGTTCTTC.

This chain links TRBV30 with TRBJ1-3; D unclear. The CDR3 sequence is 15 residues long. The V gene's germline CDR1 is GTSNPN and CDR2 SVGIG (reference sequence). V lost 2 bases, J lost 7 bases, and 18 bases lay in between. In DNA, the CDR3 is TGTGCCTGGAGTACGCCAGAGGATTGGCAGAACACCATATATTTT. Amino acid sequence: CAWSTPEDWQNTIYF.

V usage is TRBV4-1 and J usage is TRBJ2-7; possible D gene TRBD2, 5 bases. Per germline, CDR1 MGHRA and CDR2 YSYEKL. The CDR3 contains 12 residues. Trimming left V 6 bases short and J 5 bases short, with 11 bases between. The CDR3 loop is CASSSGSNEQYF. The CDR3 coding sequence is TGCGCCAGCAGTTCGGGGTCCAACGAGCAGTACTTC.